The clone carrying this TCR beta chain has a handful of counts. The antigen remains undetermined. TCRdb independently ran MiXCR on the 5' RACE reads; one entry per CDR3 protein. The table includes more than 400,000 distinct CDR3 sequences, 15% detected once. These data belong to a study of identical twins. From germline, CDR1 is SNHLY and CDR2 FYNNEI. The V and J ends lost 6 bases and 0 bases, in that order; junction bases with no gene match: 9. The CDR3 sequence is 18 residues long. Findings and limits, study-wide: Within cord blood, abundant beta clonotypes carried fewer insertions, but memory repertoires showed no such trend. Where beta out-of-frame sequences were concerned, excess twin sharing was weaker. Within twin pairs, the out-of-frame alpha sequences they shared showed excess low generation probability.

The same sample was also studied in work on yellow fever vaccine responses in identical twins.

This clonotype was obtained from a woman younger than 30 in good health. This chain connects TRBV2 to TRBJ2-4; TRBD2 aligns across 12 bases. Source material: CD4+ T cells sorted from blood. DNA for the CDR3: TGTGCCAGCAGCATACTAGCGGGAGGACCCTTAGCCAAAAACATTCAGTACTTC. It specifies CASSILAGGPLAKNIQYF.